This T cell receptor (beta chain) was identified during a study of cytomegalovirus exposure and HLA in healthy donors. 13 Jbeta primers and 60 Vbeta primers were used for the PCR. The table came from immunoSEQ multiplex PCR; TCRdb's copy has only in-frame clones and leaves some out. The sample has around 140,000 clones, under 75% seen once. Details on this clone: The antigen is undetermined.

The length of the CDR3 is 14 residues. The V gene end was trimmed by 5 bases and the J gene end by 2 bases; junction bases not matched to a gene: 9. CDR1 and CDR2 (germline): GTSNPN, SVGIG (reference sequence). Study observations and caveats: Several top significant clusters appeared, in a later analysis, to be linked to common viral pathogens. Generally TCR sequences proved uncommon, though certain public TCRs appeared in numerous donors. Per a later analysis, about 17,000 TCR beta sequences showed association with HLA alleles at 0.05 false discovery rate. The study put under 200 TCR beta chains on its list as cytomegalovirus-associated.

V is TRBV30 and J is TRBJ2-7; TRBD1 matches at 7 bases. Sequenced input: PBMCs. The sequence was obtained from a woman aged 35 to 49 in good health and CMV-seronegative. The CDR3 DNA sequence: TGTGCCTGGTCCACCGGGACAGACCCCTACGAGCAGTACTTC. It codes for CAWSTGTDPYEQYF.